This TCR beta chain stems from a study of identical twins. TCRdb processed the 5' RACE reads anew with MiXCR; each CDR3 protein has one entry. The data show 600,000 to 800,000 distinct CDR3 sequences, with around 20% seen just once and about 4.5% held by the top ten. Healthy Caucasian individuals made up all the donors. A few counts support this clonotype. Trimming removed 1 base from V and 2 bases from J, with 12 bases in between. The germline gives CDR1 SGHRS, CDR2 YFSETQ. The CDR3 runs to 15 residues. This sample also appeared in a second study, on T cells expressing NK-cell markers. That paper states: Seropositivity for HCMV was found in seven of the eight sequenced donors, with one seronegative. Topping the CD3+CD56-NKG2C+ fraction as well were these clonotypes, in a few donors.

Sequenced material: PBMCs. The origin of this receptor is a woman between 18 and 29 years old in good health. This chain connects TRBV5-1 to TRBJ2-5, with a tentative D call TRBD1 (5 bases). The CDR3 reads CASSLPTDGQETQYF. In DNA form, the CDR3 reads TGCGCCAGCAGCTTGCCGACAGACGGACAAGAGACCCAGTACTTC.